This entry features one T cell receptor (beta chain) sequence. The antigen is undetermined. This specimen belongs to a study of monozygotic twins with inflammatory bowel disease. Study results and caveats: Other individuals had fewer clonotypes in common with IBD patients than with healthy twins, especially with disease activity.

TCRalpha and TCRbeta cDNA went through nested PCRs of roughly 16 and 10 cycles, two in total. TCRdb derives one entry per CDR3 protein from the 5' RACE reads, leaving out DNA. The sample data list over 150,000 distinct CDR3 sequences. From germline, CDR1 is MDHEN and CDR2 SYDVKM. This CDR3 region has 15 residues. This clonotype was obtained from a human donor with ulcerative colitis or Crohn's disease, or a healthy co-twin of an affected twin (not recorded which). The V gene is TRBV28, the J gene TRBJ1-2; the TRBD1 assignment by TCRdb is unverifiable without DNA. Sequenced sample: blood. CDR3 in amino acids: CASSLFPGWNYGYTF.